This TCR beta chain was identified during a study of PD-L1 blockade in urothelial cancer. Looking at the study overall: Median T cell yield from blood was roughly 140,000.

Study-level results: Greater 3-week expansion of tumor-associated blood clones was recorded for durable-benefit patients.

V trimming: 0 bases; J trimming: 2 bases; junction bases outside the gene matches: 1. The CDR3 has 14 amino acids. Germline CDR1 is SGHRS and CDR2 is YFSETQ. Indicated time point: pretreatment peripheral blood. Synthetic templates analogous to TCR were spiked into all PCRs individually. Produced via immunoSEQ multiplex PCR; TCRdb's table is partial and in-frame only. This table holds approximately 90,000 clones, 84% found once. Concerning this clone itself: Its cognate antigen is unknown.

Sequences were derived from PBMCs, sampled around atezolizumab (anti-PD-L1) treatment. V and J are TRBV5-1 and TRBJ1-2; TRBD1 agrees at 7 bases. The sequence came from a man aged 55 to 70 with urothelial cancer. CDR3 region: CASSLETGNYGYTF. Here the CDR3 DNA reads TGCGCCAGCAGCTTGGAGACAGGGAACTATGGCTACACCTTC.